This TCR beta chain was captured in a study of beta chain features in type 1 diabetes. The study reverse transcribed the entire isolated RNA, so it sequenced expressed TCRB transcripts. Profiling relied on immunoSEQ multiplex PCR, and the TCRdb table lists in-frame clones only, not all of them. The sample comprises hundreds of thousands of clones, about 13% of which are singletons, and under 0.02% rests with the top ten. The study's findings and limits: No resolution was reached here on whether HLA type influences TCRB rearrangement. Junctions at VDJ sites from type 1 diabetes patients had fewer insertions and more deletions. In all four CD4+ subsets, TCRB CDR3 length was significantly, moderately reduced in type 1 diabetes.

V lost 3 bases and J lost 3, with 15 bases in between. CDR3 length equals 15 residues. CDR1 is LGHNA and CDR2 is YNFKEQ in the germline V gene. Staining for CD45RO/CCR7/CD25/CD127/CD95/CD27 allowed sorting of CD4+ naive, central memory, regulatory and stem cell-like memory cells. Each population that was sorted was more than 95% pure. Details on this clone: The antigen remains undetermined.

The rearrangement links TRBV4-2 to TRBJ2-7; possibly TRBD1 for D (7 bases). This clonotype originated in a man aged 30 to 45 with type 1 diabetes. Sample: naive CD4+ T cells from blood. This CDR3 reads CASSHSTGRNYEQYF. The CDR3 DNA follows: TGTGCCAGCAGCCATTCGACAGGGAGGAACTACGAGCAGTACTTC.